This T cell receptor (beta chain) was sequenced during a study of shared clonotypes between healthy human individuals. Looking at the study overall: CD4 naive cells filled three plates per donor, CD4 memory three, CD8 naive two and CD8 memory one.

Sequencing used immunoSEQ multiplex PCR; TCRdb keeps in-frame clones, though not all of them. The data contain roughly 1 million clones, about 75% of them singletons. This CDR3 comprises 12 residues. Germline V gene lookup returns CDR1 SQVTM and CDR2 ANQGSEA. The germline V and J ends were trimmed by 7 bases and 5 bases, with 11 bases remaining between them. This sequence joins TRBV29-1 and TRBJ2-2; tentatively, D is TRBD2 (6 bases). Specimen: memory CD4+ T cells sorted from blood. Subset meaning: CD45RA-negative fraction. The sequence was obtained from a man aged 18 to 29 in good health. CDR3 bases: TGCAGCGGCCGGAGGGATACCGGGGAGCTGTTTTTT. Translated: CSGRRDTGELFF.